The T cell receptor beta chain described here comes from a study of human T cells and chemical hapten exposure. For the study at large: Sensitizing treatment utilized 2% DPC over a 2 cm by 2 cm portion of upper inner arm skin.

About this clonotype itself: The target antigen is unknown.

One entry per CDR3 protein results from TCRdb running MiXCR on the RACE reads. The sample contains 380,000 or so distinct CDR3 sequences, about 4.4% of which appear only once. This sample's time point: patch test 1, 2 weeks after DPC sensitization. Treatment reported: therapeutic diphenylcyclopropenone sensitization with weekly scalp DPC. Phlebotomy was performed prior to application of every patch test. Total RNA came from unfractionated whole blood. Study outcomes and limitations: Donors were affected by alopecia, so their immune reaction might vary from that of healthy individuals.

The ends were cut back, 4 bases at V and 7 bases at J, with 23 bases in the middle. Germline loops: CDR1 SGHNT, CDR2 YYREEE (reference sequence). CDR3 length equals 17 residues. The clonotype originates from a woman in her forties or fifties with alopecia areata. Some clones in this sample may be carry-over from other donors' samples. This sample comprised whole blood, obtained in connection with sensitization to the hapten diphenylcyclopropenone (DPC). The genes are TRBV5-4 and TRBJ2-2; D is possibly TRBD1 or TRBD2 (5 bases each). CDR3 region: CASSGGHRADFDGELFF. DNA of the CDR3: TGTGCCAGCAGCGGAGGACACCGAGCCGATTTTGACGGGGAGCTGTTTTTT.